This TCR beta chain was profiled in a study of shared T cell receptors in the human thymus. Measured with immunoSEQ multiplex PCR; TCRdb has only the in-frame clones, and not every one. The sample consists of 700,000 or so clones, 80% to 90% of them appearing once. CDR3 size: 15 residues. The germline CDR1 and CDR2 sequences are MNHEY and SMNVEV (reference sequence). J was trimmed by 1 base and V by 9 bases; bases with no gene match: 11. This same sample was also taken into another study, of human thymus T cells. That work adds: The thymus tissue came from resections taken during corrective heart surgery.

The sample consisted of thymocytes. The chain carries TRBV27 and TRBJ2-5; TRBD1 matches at 7 bases. This TCR came from a girl under two years old with a congenital heart defect. The CDR3 nucleotides are TGTGCCAGTCAATCCGCCGACAGGGTCCAAGAGACCCAGTACTTC. This gives the protein CASQSADRVQETQYF.